One sample yielded the 10 T cell receptor beta chains listed below, sequenced in a study of identical twins. In TCRdb, the 5' RACE reads were re-called with MiXCR into one record per CDR3 protein. The table records 350,000 to 500,000 distinct CDR3 sequences, about 18% of them present only once. Sample: naive T cells sorted from blood. Source of these receptors: a man aged 45-65 years in good health.

This sequence joins TRBV20-1 and TRBJ2-5; 8 nucleotides agree with TRBD1. J was trimmed by 4 bases and V by 6 bases; bases with no gene match: 10. CDR1 and CDR2 (germline): DFQATT, SNEGSKA (reference sequence). The CDR3 is 14 residues long. The CDR3 region is CSAAAGTGGETQYF. Here the CDR3 DNA reads TGCAGTGCGGCCGCCGGGACAGGCGGAGAGACCCAGTACTTC.

This clonotype was detected only a few times. The chain recombines TRBV29-1 with TRBJ2-7, with no clear D. The CDR3 is made up of 13 amino acids. Germline CDR1 and CDR2: SQVTM and ANQGSEA. Trimming took 4 bases from V and 0 from J, leaving 10 bases between them. CDR3 DNA: TGCAGCGTTGGAGACGGAACCTCCTACGAGCAGTACTTC. Protein sequence: CSVGDGTSYEQYF.

J is TRBJ1-2 and V is TRBV20-1; D uncertain. The CDR3 runs to 14 residues. V was trimmed by 5 bases and J by 4 bases, leaving 17 bases between them. Looked up from germline, CDR1 is DFQATT and CDR2 is SNEGSKA (reference sequence). The CDR3 sequence: CSASWLPGFYGYTF. CDR3 nucleotides: TGCAGTGCTTCCTGGCTCCCTGGCTTCTATGGCTACACCTTC.

This chain links TRBV9 with TRBJ1-6; D not resolved. V was shortened by 0 bases and J by 7 bases, with 14 bases between the two germline ends. The CDR3 is 16 residues long. CDR1 is SGDLS, CDR2 YYNGEE, per germline. This chain's CDR3 is CASSVGSGVQNSPLHF. In nucleotides, the CDR3 is TGTGCCAGCAGCGTAGGTTCAGGTGTGCAAAATTCACCCCTCCACTTT. The entire variable domain, with the rest obtained from reference TRBV9 and TRBJ1-6, is as follows: DSGVTQTPKHLITATGQRVTLRCSPRSGDLSVYWYQQSLDQGLQFLIQYYNGEERAKGNILERFSAQQFPDLHSELNLSSLELGDSALYFCASSVGSGVQNSPLHFGNGTRLTVT.

Remarks on this clonotype: Just one base apart from a much larger clone, this may be a read error. The gene calls are TRBV7-9 and TRBJ2-7, with TRBD2 identical over 7 bases. The germline V gene encodes CDR1 SEHNR and CDR2 FQNEAQ (reference sequence). CDR3 length: 14 residues. The CDR3 protein is CVSSPFGGEYEQYF. The DNA for the CDR3 is TGTGTCAGCAGCCCCTTTGGGGGGGAATACGAGCAGTACTTC.

The genes are TRBV7-2 and TRBJ2-7, with D maybe TRBD1 (5 bases). This CDR3 is built from 15 residues. V shed 0 bases and J shed 3 bases, with 12 bases lying between them. Germline V gene lookup returns CDR1 SGHTA and CDR2 FQGNSA. CDR3 protein: CASSLAFDSLYEQYF. DNA for the CDR3: TGTGCCAGCAGCTTAGCGTTTGACAGCCTCTACGAGCAGTACTTC.

This clonotype was picked up many times. CDR3 sequence reads: CASSLGLAGGEQFF. The CDR3, as DNA: TGTGCCAGCAGCTTAGGACTAGCGGGGGGTGAGCAGTTCTTC. The chain has TRBV5-5 and TRBJ2-1, with TRBD2 matching 14 bases. Germline assignment: CDR1 SGHKS and CDR2 YYEKEE (reference sequence). The CDR3 totals 14 residues. Trimming at V came to 2 bases and at J to 9 bases, leaving 1 base not matched to a gene.

The rearrangement joins TRBV6-6 to TRBJ2-7; the match to TRBD1 covers 12 bases. Germline CDR1 and CDR2: MNHNY and SVGAGI (reference sequence). There are 12 residues in the CDR3. V lost 11 bases and J lost 5; bases outside the gene matches: 4. The CDR3 is CAAGQGADEQYF. DNA for the CDR3: TGTGCCGCGGGACAGGGGGCCGACGAGCAGTACTTC.

Only a few counts were recorded for this clonotype. The chain combines TRBV28 with TRBJ1-2; 7 bases align to TRBD1. With 7 bases clipped from V and 1 base from J, the junction kept 15 bases outside the gene matches. CDR1 and CDR2 from the germline V gene are MDHEN and SYDVKM. The length of the CDR3 is 17 residues. The CDR3 coding sequence is TGTGCCAGCACACCAGGGGGGACAGTCGATTTTAACTATGGCTACACCTTC. This encodes CASTPGGTVDFNYGYTF.

The chain recombines TRBV6-1 with TRBJ2-2; TRBD2 aligns across 10 bases. Germline CDR1 is MNHNS and CDR2 is SASEGT. The J segment lost 2 bases and the V segment lost 6 bases, leaving 15 bases of the junction unmatched. CDR3 length: 19 amino acids. The CDR3 is CASSRLSLAGGPNTGELFF. CDR3 nucleotides: TGTGCCAGCAGCCGCCTTTCCTTAGCGGGAGGACCTAACACCGGGGAGCTGTTTTTT.